One sample yielded the 6 T cell receptor beta chains listed below, sequenced in a study of metastatic and nonmetastatic thyroid tumors. TCRdb ran MiXCR on the PCR reads. The data contain 14,000 to 15,000 clones, approximately 20% of them singletons. Before thyroid surgery, none of the patients had received any treatment. What was sequenced was blood. Receptors were obtained from a female donor with papillary thyroid cancer or a benign thyroid nodule (not recorded which). Some clones in this sample may be carry-over from other donors' samples.

The gene calls are TRBV25-1 and TRBJ1-6; TRBD1 might be the D (6 bases). The CDR3 is 12 amino acids. The ends were cut back, 8 bases at V and 7 bases at J, with 9 bases in the middle. Per germline, CDR1 MGHDK and CDR2 SYGVNS. The CDR3 sequence is CASAQGNSPLHF. The CDR3 DNA reads TGTGCCAGCGCGCAGGGGAATTCACCCCTCCACTTT.

This clone is termed medium-sized (0.01 to 0.1%). The J gene is TRBJ2-7, the V gene TRBV6-1; 7 bases map to TRBD1. V lost 6 bases, J lost 3 bases, and 8 bases stayed unmatched. CDR3 length: 14 amino acids. The germline V gene encodes CDR1 MNHNS and CDR2 SASEGT. The CDR3 region has the DNA TGTGCCAGCAGGATCCGGGACAGACACTACGAGCAGTACTTC. It is translated as CASRIRDRHYEQYF.

This clone qualifies as medium-sized (0.01 to 0.1%). This chain uses TRBV6-2 or TRBV6-3 with TRBJ1-2, with D unclear. The germline V gene has CDR1 MNHEY and CDR2 SVGEGT. The CDR3 runs 12 residues. The ends were cut back, 8 bases at V and 1 base at J, with 8 bases in the middle. The CDR3 DNA reads TGTGCCAGCTTCTCCCTTAACTATGGCTACACCTTC. Its translation is CASFSLNYGYTF.

This clone was picked up many times. The CDR3 DNA reads TGCAGTGCGTATGGGCCGAGAAGACTTAATTCACCCCTCCACTTT. As protein: CSAYGPRRLNSPLHF. J is TRBJ1-6 and V is TRBV20-1; D ambiguous. This CDR3 region has 15 residues. Germline V gene sequence: CDR1 DFQATT, CDR2 SNEGSKA (reference sequence). The germline V and J ends were trimmed by 6 bases and 6 bases, with 18 bases remaining between them.

Points on this clone: A much larger clone differs from this one at a single base, so this may be a read error. At the DNA level, this CDR3 is encoded by other sequences in the same sample as well. The chain links TRBV6-1 to TRBJ2-7; D may be TRBD1 (6 bases). V lost 6 bases and J 1 base, leaving 10 bases between the germline ends. CDR1 and CDR2 from the germline V gene are MNHNS and SASEGT. The CDR3 runs to 13 residues. For the CDR3, the DNA is TGTGCCAGCAGGCTTACAGGGTCCTACGAGCAGTACTTC. As protein: CASRLTGSYEQYF.

This clone occurred a few times. The J gene is TRBJ2-1, the V gene TRBV30; D perhaps matches TRBD2 (6 bases). V lost 3 bases and J 4 bases, leaving 13 bases between the germline ends. Per the germline V gene, CDR1 is GTSNPN and CDR2 is SVGIG (reference sequence). This CDR3 has 14 amino acids. CDR3 coding DNA: TGTGCCTGGAGGCTCCTCGGGAGATACAATGAGCAGTTCTTC. Translating it yields CAWRLLGRYNEQFF.